A selection of T cell receptor beta chains follows, all from one sample in a study of regulatory T cells in long-lasting Graves disease. TCRdb passed the multiplex PCR reads through MiXCR, listing each CDR3 protein once. The sample lists about 660,000 distinct CDR3 sequences, around 30% occurring once. Sequenced here: peripheral blood mononuclear cells (PBMCs), sampled when the disease was refractory, from a patient treated with antithyroid drugs. These receptors were collected from a female donor with Graves disease. CDR3s include the opening cysteine and the closing phenylalanine or tryptophan. Fields, in order: clone size, J gene, D gene, V gene, CDR3 DNA, CDR3 protein. A D gene is named only where the DNA matches it firmly. Clone size, where shown, is once, few, many, or a class for clones that have expanded.

. TRBJ1-1 TRBD1 TRBV7-3 TGTGCCAGCAGCTCACGCCACAGGGGAAACACTGAAGCTTTCTTT CASSSRHRGNTEAFF
few TRBJ1-1 . TRBV5-1 TGCGCCAGCAGCTTGGAGGCCAGGGTAGGCACTGAAGCTTTCTTT CASSLEARVGTEAFF
. TRBJ2-2 . TRBV11-2 TGTGCCACACGTTTACTAAGGGCGAACACCGGGGAGCTGTTTTTT CATRLLRANTGELFF
. TRBJ1-1 TRBD1 TRBV12-3/TRBV12-4 TGTGCCAGCAGTAAATGGGGCAGGGGGTGGTACACTGAAGCTTTCTTT CASSKWGRGWYTEAFF
few TRBJ1-1 . TRBV20-1 TGCAGTGCTTCAAGGAGGCGGAGGGACACTGAAGCTTTCTTT CSASRRRRDTEAFF
many TRBJ2-2 . TRBV12-3/TRBV12-4 TGTGCCAGCAGTTTAAAACGGGGAGACACCGGGGAGCTGTTTTTT CASSLKRGDTGELFF
. TRBJ2-3 . TRBV20-1 TGCAGTGCTAGTGGGCGGGACATGGCAGATACGCAGTATTTT CSASGRDMADTQYF
. TRBJ2-7 TRBD2 TRBV12-3/TRBV12-4 TGTGCCGGCAGTTGGGAGGGACCCTACGAGCAGTACTTC CAGSWEGPYEQYF
. TRBJ2-2 TRBD1 TRBV7-6 TGTGCCAGCAGCAAGACAGGGGTGCGCACCGGGGAGCTGTTTTTT CASSKTGVRTGELFF
. TRBJ2-7 TRBD2 TRBV5-5 TGTGCCAGCAGCCCCGAGCGGGGGAGATTTTCCGAGCAGTACTTC CASSPERGRFSEQYF
many TRBJ1-1 . TRBV20-1 TGCAGTGCTCCGAACGTAGTGGCTCCTGGGGCTTTCTTT CSAPNVVAPGAFF
. TRBJ2-5 . TRBV18 TGTGCCAGCTCACCAGACTACCAAGAGACCCAGTACTTC CASSPDYQETQYF
few TRBJ1-1 TRBD1 TRBV6-1 TGTGCCAGCACCGACAGGGTCGGCACTGAAGCTTTCTTT CASTDRVGTEAFF
once TRBJ2-5 . TRBV19 TGTGCCAGTAGTATATGGGGCCAGTACTTC CASSIWGQYF
few TRBJ1-2 TRBD1 TRBV27 TGTGCCAGCAGTTTATCGACAGGGGAAGCCAACTCGGGTGGCTACACCTTC CASSLSTGEANSGGYTF
many TRBJ1-6 TRBD1 TRBV27 TGTGCCAGCAGTTCACAGGGGGCACTGGGTTCACCCCTCCACTTT CASSSQGALGSPLHF
few TRBJ1-5 TRBD1 TRBV12-3/TRBV12-4 TGTGCCGGCAGTCTACAGGGGGTTAATCAGCCCCAGCATTTT CAGSLQGVNQPQHF
few TRBJ1-1 . TRBV6-1 TGTGCCAGCAGTGAAGCATGGAAAGGTGACACTGAAGCTTTCTTT CASSEAWKGDTEAFF
few TRBJ2-7 . TRBV11-2 TGTGCCAGCAGCTTAGATAGGGCGGTGGAGAGAGGTTCACCCTACGAGCAGTACTTC CASSLDRAVERGSPYEQYF
few TRBJ1-1 . TRBV9 TGTGCCAGCAGCGTGGGAGATGACACTGAAGCTTTCTTT CASSVGDDTEAFF
few TRBJ2-7 . TRBV28 TGTGCCAGCAAGGACGGACCGTCCTTGGGCGAGCAGTACTTC CASKDGPSLGEQYF
. TRBJ2-7 TRBD2 TRBV20-1 TGCAGTGCCAAACTAGCGGGTAATTCCTACGAGCAGTACTTC CSAKLAGNSYEQYF
few TRBJ1-2 TRBD1 TRBV29-1 TGCAGCGTTGCCAGGGGGTACTATGGCTACACCTTC CSVARGYYGYTF
. TRBJ1-2 TRBD1 TRBV5-1 TGCGCCAGCAGCTCCCCGGCCGGGACAGACTATGGCTACACCTTC CASSSPAGTDYGYTF
. TRBJ2-5 TRBD1 TRBV5-1 TGTGCCAGCAGCTTGAGGGCCTGGGGGTCCCGACAGGGAGAGACCCAGTACTTC CASSLRAWGSRQGETQYF
. TRBJ1-6 . TRBV7-3 TGTGCCAGCAGCTTAAGAGGGTCCAGTTCACCCCTCCACTTT CASSLRGSSSPLHF
. TRBJ1-1 . TRBV29-1 TGCAGCGTTGAAGTCGGGGAGATGAACACTGAAGCTTTCTTT CSVEVGEMNTEAFF
. TRBJ1-2 . TRBV12-3/TRBV12-4 TGTGCCAGCAGCCTCGGGGGATTCGGTGGCTACACCTTC CASSLGGFGGYTF
many TRBJ2-1 TRBD2 TRBV27 TGTGCCAGCTCTAGCGGGAGCGTAAATGAGCAGTTCTTC CASSSGSVNEQFF
few TRBJ2-5 . TRBV7-9 TGTGCCAGCAGCTTAGATACTCAAGAGACCCAGTACTTC CASSLDTQETQYF
many TRBJ1-4 . TRBV7-6 TGTGCCAGCAGCTTAGCGAGGGGAGTTAGTGAAAAACTGTTTTTT CASSLARGVSEKLFF
once TRBJ2-7 . TRBV5-1 TGCGCCAGCAGCTTCACAGGAGTCTCCTACGAGCAGTACTTC CASSFTGVSYEQYF
few TRBJ2-7 . TRBV5-1 TGCGCCAGCAGACCGGGACGGAAAGATTACGAGCAGTACTTC CASRPGRKDYEQYF
. TRBJ1-3 . TRBV6-5 TGTGCCAGCCAGTTACAAGGGTTTCCTGGAAACACCATATATTTT CASQLQGFPGNTIYF
. TRBJ2-5 . TRBV4-2 TGTGCCAGCAGCCAAGCCCCTAGCGCCCAAGAGACCCAGTACTTC CASSQAPSAQETQYF
many TRBJ1-2 . TRBV6-1 TGTGCCAGCAGGATGACAGCCGTGATCTATGGCTACACCTTC CASRMTAVIYGYTF
. TRBJ2-2 . TRBV5-1 TGCGCCAGCAGCTCTGGACACGACAACACCGGGGAGCTGTTTTTT CASSSGHDNTGELFF
few TRBJ1-4 . TRBV14 TGTGCCAGCAGCCATGGACGACATCTCACTAATGAAAAACTGTTTTTT CASSHGRHLTNEKLFF
few TRBJ2-7 TRBD2 TRBV20-1 TGCAGTGCTAGCGGGAGGGGGGCCCTCGAGCAGTACTTC CSASGRGALEQYF
few TRBJ2-1 . TRBV7-2 TGTGCCAGCAGCTTTAATGGCAGGGGTTACAATGAGCAGTTCTTC CASSFNGRGYNEQFF
. TRBJ2-3 . TRBV5-1 TGCGCCAGCAGCTTAGCGGCAGATACGCAGTATTTT CASSLAADTQYF
few TRBJ2-7 TRBD2 TRBV13 TGTGCCAGCAGCCCTGGACTAGCGGGACCCTACGAGCAGTACTTC CASSPGLAGPYEQYF
few TRBJ2-7 TRBD1 TRBV2 TGTGCCAGCAACGAAGACAGGGGGCTGTACGAGCAGTACTTC CASNEDRGLYEQYF
few TRBJ2-7 . TRBV20-1 TGCAGTGTTCGTCCGGTGTCTTCCTACGAGCAGTACTTC CSVRPVSSYEQYF
few TRBJ1-1 TRBD1 TRBV29-1 TGCAGCGTGTGGACAGGGCAAACTGAAGCTTTCTTT CSVWTGQTEAFF
. TRBJ2-7 . TRBV5-6 TGTGCCAGCAGCTCAAAGCCGACCTCCTACGAGCAGTACTTC CASSSKPTSYEQYF
. TRBJ2-1 . TRBV28 TGTGCCAGCAGGGGAACCTTCTGGGAGAAGGAGCAGTTCTTC CASRGTFWEKEQFF
. TRBJ1-5 . TRBV24-1 TGTGCCACCAGTGATTTCTTCGGGGTACGCCTTCAGCCCCAGCATTTT CATSDFFGVRLQPQHF
many TRBJ1-3 . TRBV29-1 TGCAGCGTTGATGCGTCTGGAAACACCATATATTTT CSVDASGNTIYF
few TRBJ1-2 . TRBV5-1 TGCGCCAGCAGTGGTGGTTTTGGAAGCTATGGCTACACCTTC CASSGGFGSYGYTF
. TRBJ1-4 TRBD1 TRBV5-1 TGCGCCAGCAGCCTAACGGGACAGAGAAATGAAAAACTGTTTTTT CASSLTGQRNEKLFF
. TRBJ1-5 TRBD1 TRBV20-1 TGCAGTGCCAAACAGGGGGTTCAGCCCCAGCATTTT CSAKQGVQPQHF
few TRBJ1-2 . TRBV3-1 TGTGCCAGCAGCCAAGGCGGGGCCTCTAACTATGGCTACACCTTC CASSQGGASNYGYTF
few TRBJ1-3 . TRBV12-3/TRBV12-4 TGTGCCAGCATCCACAGGACATCTGGAAACACCATATATTTT CASIHRTSGNTIYF